The T cell receptor beta chain under discussion was sequenced for a study of human T cells and chemical hapten exposure. The wider study: Slight volume differences across pooled libraries mainly accounted for varying per-sample TCR yields.

As regards this clonotype: Its specificity is not known.

Total RNA was extracted from unfractionated whole blood. Findings and limits, study-wide: Following DPC sensitization, TCRs present above 1 in 1000 frequency showed no change.

Germline CDR1 reads MNHEY; CDR2 reads SMNVEV (reference sequence). V dropped 4 bases and J dropped 5 bases, with 10 bases sitting between them. This CDR3 has 13 amino acids. The study's library attached unique molecular identifiers to single cDNA molecules. Authors' analysis steps: A per-sample median of roughly 96,000 TCRs was observed, with counts ranging from about 23,224 to 700,000. TCRdb reanalysed the reads using MiXCR and keeps one entry per CDR3 protein. TCRdb's processing, not the authors' own work, is the source of the V and J calls. Altogether about 120,000 distinct CDR3 sequences are present, over 7% being singletons, with the ten largest covering 1.2% to 1.5%.

The sequenced sample consisted of whole blood. The V call is TRBV27, the J call TRBJ2-3, with D possibly being TRBD2 (6 bases). This TCR was sampled from a human donor in good health. Some clones in this sample may be carry-over from other donors' samples. The CDR3 DNA sequence: TGTGCCAGCAGTTCCGGAGGGCGAGATACGCAGTATTTT. Its protein product is CASSSGGRDTQYF.